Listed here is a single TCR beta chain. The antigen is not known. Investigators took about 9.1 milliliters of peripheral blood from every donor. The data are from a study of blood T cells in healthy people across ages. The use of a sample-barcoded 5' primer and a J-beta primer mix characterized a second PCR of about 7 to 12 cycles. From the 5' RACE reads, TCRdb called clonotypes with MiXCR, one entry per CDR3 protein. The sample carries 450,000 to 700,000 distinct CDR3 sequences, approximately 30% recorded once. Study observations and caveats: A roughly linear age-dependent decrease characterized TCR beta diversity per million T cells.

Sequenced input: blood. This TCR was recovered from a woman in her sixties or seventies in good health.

The CDR3 reads CASSPLDPAPDTQYF. Here the CDR3 DNA reads TGTGCCAGCTCACCCCTCGACCCTGCGCCGGATACGCAGTATTTT. V and J are TRBV18 and TRBJ2-3; the D is unclear. Germline V lookup: CDR1 KGHSH, CDR2 LQKENI. The V end was cut by 3 bases, the J end by 6 bases, with 16 bases between. The CDR3 contains 15 residues.